This T cell receptor beta chain came from a study of T cells expressing NK-cell markers. Overall study context: Eight donors were sequenced, seven testing HCMV-seropositive and one testing seronegative. Study-wide results and caveats: Roughly 1.0-8% of CD8+ T cells in more than five donors belonged to dominant NKG2C+ clonotypes. A handful of donors showed these clonotypes also leading the CD3+CD56-NKG2C+ fraction.

Remarks on this clonotype: The antigen remains unidentified.

For TCR beta, cDNA was produced by 5'RACE template switching with UMIs. Reanalyzing the 5' RACE reads, TCRdb keeps one entry per CDR3 protein, without DNA. In total, the table holds about 400,000 distinct CDR3 sequences. This receptor was taken from a woman in her 50s in good health. The sequencing sample was made of blood T cells: a sorted CD56 or NKG2C T cell subset, CD4+ or CD8+ T cells, or bulk PBMC T cells (not recorded which).

The CDR3 region is CASSLRLAEGPFF. The chain recombines TRBV3-1 with TRBJ2-1; TCRdb reports TRBD2, a call that lacks DNA to check it against. CDR3 length equals 13 residues. From germline, CDR1 is LGHDT and CDR2 YNNKEL (reference sequence).